Below, one T cell receptor beta chain is given with its context. The table came from immunoSEQ multiplex PCR; TCRdb's copy has only in-frame clones and leaves some out. The sample has about 60,000 clones; 56% are singletons. V lost 2 bases and J lost 4, with 4 bases in between. Germline V gene lookup returns CDR1 KGHSH and CDR2 LQKENI. This CDR3 has 12 amino acids. This sample was taken from a study of cytotoxic CD8 clonotypes in ibrutinib-treated CLL. The V call is TRBV18, the J call TRBJ2-3; D is unclear. This sequence was found in a human donor with chronic lymphocytic leukemia. Sequencing was performed on PBMCs, taken after 24 months of ibrutinib treatment. CDR3 loop: CASSPAADTQYF. The CDR3 nucleotides read TGTGCCAGCTCACCAGCTGCAGATACGCAGTATTTT.